Following are 29 T cell receptor beta chains from one sample sequenced in a study of T cell repertoires in cytomegalovirus infection. TCRdb processed the reads anew with MiXCR; each CDR3 protein has one entry. The sample gives nearly 700,000 distinct CDR3 sequences, 30% to 40% of which show up once; around a sixth is in the top ten. No antigen is known for these receptors. Here the sequenced sample was cultured PBMCs, taken from culture after CMV antigen stimulation. The receptors derive from a human donor in good health (CMV status not recorded). Some clones in this sample may be carry-over from other donors' samples.

The chain carries TRBV6-6 and TRBJ2-3, with 9 nucleotides matching TRBD2. J was trimmed by 0 bases and V by 1 base; bases with no gene match: 14. The CDR3 extends over 20 amino acids. Germline V lookup: CDR1 MNHNY, CDR2 SVGAGI (reference sequence). In DNA form, the CDR3 reads TGTGCCAGCAGTTACTGGCTTCGAGCGGGAGGTACCTCTAGCACAGATACGCAGTATTTT. This translates into CASSYWLRAGGTSSTDTQYF.

J is TRBJ1-5 and V is TRBV12-3 or TRBV12-4, with D perhaps matching TRBD1 (5 bases). The CDR3 spans 12 residues. With 6 bases removed from V and 12 bases from J, the gap between germline ends came to 15 bases. CDR3 bases: TGTGCCAGCAGCTACGGGACGGACTTCCAGCATTTT. It specifies CASSYGTDFQHF.

V usage is TRBV6-5 and J usage is TRBJ1-1; D is possibly TRBD1 (6 bases). The CDR3 has 16 amino acids. Between the trimmed V and J ends, which lost 2 bases and 4 bases, there was a span of 17 bases. CDR1 is MNHEY, CDR2 SVGAGI, per germline. The CDR3 here is CASSYDHRVRRTEAFF. The CDR3 region has the DNA TGTGCCAGCAGTTACGACCACAGGGTTCGTCGCACTGAAGCTTTCTTT.

This clonotype has a count of ten or more. The junction departs from germline at one end; a sequencing error may be responsible. The rearrangement uses TRBV19 and TRBJ1-5; D remains ambiguous. The CDR3 is 12 amino acids. Germline V gene lookup returns CDR1 LNHDA and CDR2 SQIVND (reference sequence). The CDR3 DNA follows: TGTGCCAGCAGTAATAGAAATCAGCCCCAGCATTTT. Translating gives CASSNRNQPQHF. Filled out from reference TRBV19 and TRBJ1-5, the complete variable domain reads DGGITQSPKYLFRKEGQNVTLSCEQNLNHDAMYWYRQDPGQGLRLIYYSQIVNDFQKGDIAEGYSVSREKKESFPLTVTSAQKNPTAFYLCASSNRNQPQHFGDGTRLSIL.

This clonotype was counted between two and nine times. The V and J genes are TRBV6-1 and TRBJ2-1; 7 positions agree with TRBD1. The CDR3 length is 15 residues. V lost 0 bases and J lost 7; bases outside the gene matches: 6. Germline values: CDR1 MNHNS, CDR2 SASEGT. This CDR3 reads CASSEARGLGNEQFF. The CDR3 region has the DNA TGTGCCAGCAGTGAAGCGAGGGGGCTAGGGAATGAGCAGTTCTTC.

The chain uses TRBV5-1 and TRBJ2-1, with a weak D call TRBD2 (6 bases). V lost 1 base and J 10 bases, leaving 18 bases between the germline ends. This CDR3 is 15 amino acids long. Germline CDR1 and CDR2: SGHRS and YFSETQ. CDR3 DNA: TGCGCCAGCAGCTTGTTGGGGGGTAGCGCTCGGGAGCAGTTCTTC. As protein: CASSLLGGSAREQFF.

The V gene is TRBV10-3, the J gene TRBJ1-5; 10 nucleotides match TRBD1. With V trimmed by 0 bases and J by 4 bases, 6 bases remained unmatched. The V gene's germline CDR1 is ENHRY and CDR2 SYGVKD. CDR3 size: 17 residues. The CDR3 reads CAISESGQGMGNQPQHF. The CDR3 nucleotides read TGTGCCATCAGTGAGTCGGGACAGGGGATGGGAAATCAGCCCCAGCATTTT.

The genes are TRBV5-1 and TRBJ2-2, with a tentative D call TRBD2 (5 bases). CDR3 length equals 13 residues. V lost 0 bases to trimming and J lost 6 bases, with 6 bases between them. Germline CDR1 is SGHRS and CDR2 is YFSETQ. CDR3 amino acids: CASSLGSAGELFF. The CDR3 DNA follows: TGCGCCAGCAGCTTGGGTAGCGCCGGGGAGCTGTTTTTT.

V is TRBV28 and J is TRBJ2-3, with a weak D call TRBD2 (5 bases). Deletions cut 6 bases from V and 5 bases from J, with 21 bases between. The CDR3 has 16 amino acids. The V gene's germline CDR1 is MDHEN and CDR2 SYDVKM. In DNA form, the CDR3 reads TGTGCCAGCAGCCCTCCCGCGGGCCATACTGGAGATACGCAGTATTTT. This codes for CASSPPAGHTGDTQYF.

This rearrangement joins TRBV18 to TRBJ2-5; no reliable D call. Germline V gene sequence: CDR1 KGHSH, CDR2 LQKENI. The CDR3 runs 11 residues. The V end was cut by 8 bases, the J end by 5 bases, with 9 bases between. CDR3 nucleotide sequence: TGTGCCAGCCCAGAGGCCGAGACCCAGTACTTC. It is translated as CASPEAETQYF.

The V gene is TRBV4-1, the J gene TRBJ1-1; no definite D call. From germline, CDR1 is MGHRA and CDR2 YSYEKL. The CDR3 runs 15 residues. Between the trimmed V and J ends, which lost 4 bases and 4 bases, there was a span of 16 bases. CDR3 sequence (DNA): TGCGCCAGCAGCCCAACCTATCGGGAGCGCACTGAAGCTTTCTTT. Translating it yields CASSPTYRERTEAFF.

This clonotype showed up many times. The J gene is TRBJ1-4, the V gene TRBV7-2; D unclear. Trimming pared 3 bases from V and 5 bases from J, leaving 10 bases between. CDR1 is SGHTA, CDR2 FQGNSA, per germline. The CDR3 has 14 amino acids. In nucleotides, the CDR3 is TGTGCCAGCAGCTTTCGAGGGTTGAATGAAAAACTGTTTTTT. Its protein is CASSFRGLNEKLFF.

J is TRBJ1-6 and V is TRBV27, with unresolved D. V lost 4 bases and J 14 bases, leaving 21 bases between the germline ends. The CDR3 extends over 15 amino acids. Germline lookup yields CDR1 MNHEY and CDR2 SMNVEV (reference sequence). The CDR3: CASSSHGPQMVALHF. The CDR3 DNA follows: TGTGCCAGCAGTTCCCACGGACCCCAAATGGTGGCCCTCCACTTT.

The table lists this clonotype with a few counts. Written as DNA, the CDR3 is TGCGCCAGCAGCCAAGAATTGGGAATAGCCAAAAACATTCAGTACTTC. This translates into CASSQELGIAKNIQYF. The chain is built from TRBV4-3 and TRBJ2-4; D remains ambiguous. CDR1 is LGHNA, CDR2 YSLEER, per germline. Between the trimmed V and J ends, which lost 0 bases and 0 bases, there was a span of 9 bases. The CDR3 sequence is 16 residues long.

The chain recombines TRBV28 with TRBJ2-3; D gene ambiguous. CDR1 and CDR2 from the germline V gene are MDHEN and SYDVKM. This CDR3 has 17 amino acids. Deletions cut 8 bases from V and 2 bases from J, with 23 bases between. CDR3 residues: CASGLTPSSPHTDTQYF. CDR3 DNA sequence: TGTGCCAGCGGCCTCACCCCGAGTTCCCCCCACACAGATACGCAGTATTTT. The full variable domain, its missing parts supplied by reference TRBV28 and TRBJ2-3, is DVKVTQSSRYLVKRTGEKVFLECVQDMDHENMFWYRQDPGLGLRLIYFSYDVKMKEKGDIPEGYSVSREKKERFSLILESASTNQTSMYLCASGLTPSSPHTDTQYFGPGTRLTVL.

The gene calls are TRBV12-3 or TRBV12-4 and TRBJ2-1, with 7 bases that match TRBD2. V was clipped by 3 bases and J by 4 bases; unmatched bases: 3. The CDR3 is 14 residues long. CDR3 DNA: TGTGCCAGCAGTTTCCAGGGAGGGTACAATGAGCAGTTCTTC. Its translation: CASSFQGGYNEQFF.

The rearrangement links TRBV18 to TRBJ2-5, with D possibly matching TRBD1 (5 bases). Germline CDR1 is KGHSH and CDR2 is LQKENI. There are 13 residues in the CDR3. The V and J ends lost 2 bases and 3 bases respectively, with 7 bases between them. CDR3 amino acids: CASSPTQEETQYF. The CDR3 DNA reads TGTGCCAGCTCACCAACACAGGAAGAGACCCAGTACTTC.

This clonotype was seen only a few times. The chain is built from TRBV6-6 and TRBJ2-5, with D possibly TRBD1 on 5 matching bases. V lost 0 bases and J 4 bases, leaving 9 bases between the germline ends. The germline V gene has CDR1 MNHNY and CDR2 SVGAGI (reference sequence). The CDR3 runs 14 residues. In nucleotides, the CDR3 is TGTGCCAGCAGTTACTCGACTGGGGCAGAGACCCAGTACTTC. Protein product: CASSYSTGAETQYF.

The chain uses TRBV6-8 and TRBJ2-7; perhaps TRBD1 as D (5 bases). This CDR3 spans 13 amino acids. Germline assignment: CDR1 MNHGY and CDR2 SAAAGT. Trimming removed 0 bases from V and 12 bases from J, with 15 bases in between. CDR3 amino acids: CASSYSSGRVAYF. DNA of the CDR3: TGTGCCAGCAGTTACTCGTCGGGCAGGGTGGCGTACTTC.

The CDR3 coding sequence is TGTGCCAGCAGGAAATTACAGATCACCGGGGAGCTGTTTTTT. This gives the protein CASRKLQITGELFF. The chain couples TRBV6-1 to TRBJ2-2; D gene ambiguous. The CDR3 spans 14 residues. The germline V and J ends were trimmed by 6 bases and 4 bases, with 12 bases remaining between them. Germline lookup yields CDR1 MNHNS and CDR2 SASEGT.

This clonotype was counted only a few times. V gene TRBV6-2 or TRBV6-3 combines with J gene TRBJ2-5, with 8 bases aligning to TRBD2. Germline V gene lookup returns CDR1 MNHEY and CDR2 SVGEGT. The CDR3 totals 12 residues. The junction had 2 bases not matched to a gene; V was cut back by 6 bases and J by 5 bases. CDR3 nucleotide sequence: TGTGCCAGCAGAGCGGGAGCGGAGACCCAGTACTTC. Translation: CASRAGAETQYF.

CDR3 in amino acids: CASRPRDRVSDTQYF. The CDR3 bases are TGTGCCAGCAGGCCCCGGGACAGGGTGTCTGATACGCAGTATTTT. V and J are TRBV27 and TRBJ2-3, with 9 bases fitting TRBD1. The CDR3 spans 15 residues. V dropped 6 bases and J dropped 6; count of bases not matched to a gene: 10. The germline CDR1 and CDR2 sequences are MNHEY and SMNVEV (reference sequence).

The chain has TRBV7-6 and TRBJ2-2, with D possibly matching TRBD1 (5 bases). Germline V gives CDR1 SGHVS, CDR2 FNYEAQ. CDR3 length: 14 amino acids. With 4 bases removed from V and 5 bases from J, the gap between germline ends came to 11 bases. CDR3 sequence reads: CASSSGLRTGELFF. The CDR3 bases are TGTGCCAGCAGCTCAGGGTTGCGAACCGGGGAGCTGTTTTTT. The full variable domain, rest sourced from reference TRBV7-6 and TRBJ2-2, is GAGVSQSPRYKVTKRGQDVALRCDPISGHVSLYWYRQALGQGPEFLTYFNYEAQQDKSGLPNDRFSAERPEGSISTLTIQRTEQRDSAMYRCASSSGLRTGELFFGEGSRLTVL.

The gene calls are TRBV7-2 and TRBJ1-5; the D gene is possibly TRBD1 (6 bases). The germline gives CDR1 SGHTA, CDR2 FQGNSA. The ends were cut back, 1 base at V and 6 bases at J, with 16 bases in the middle. The CDR3 loop spans 16 amino acids. CDR3: CASSLGVRGKSQPQHF. In DNA, the CDR3 is TGTGCCAGCAGCTTAGGTGTCAGGGGAAAGAGTCAGCCCCAGCATTTT.

The J gene is TRBJ2-3, the V gene TRBV28; the D is unclear. Trimming pared 7 bases from V and 2 bases from J, leaving 16 bases between. Germline CDR1 and CDR2: MDHEN and SYDVKM. CDR3 length equals 15 residues. The CDR3 reads CASNDLETNTDTQYF. The CDR3 nucleotides are TGTGCCAGCAATGATCTAGAGACGAACACAGATACGCAGTATTTT. The full variable domain, in which reference TRBV28 and TRBJ2-3 provide the parts outside the CDR3, is DVKVTQSSRYLVKRTGEKVFLECVQDMDHENMFWYRQDPGLGLRLIYFSYDVKMKEKGDIPEGYSVSREKKERFSLILESASTNQTSMYLCASNDLETNTDTQYFGPGTRLTVL.

This clonotype showed up just a few times. The V call is TRBV6-6, the J call TRBJ2-1; 14 bases match TRBD2. CDR3 length: 17 residues. V shed 8 bases and J 6 bases; nucleotides not matched to a gene: 12. Germline V gene lookup returns CDR1 MNHNY and CDR2 SVGAGI (reference sequence). The CDR3 protein is CASGQGTSGSFFNEQFF. The DNA of the CDR3 is TGTGCCAGCGGACAAGGGACTAGCGGGAGTTTTTTCAATGAGCAGTTCTTC.

This chain uses TRBV7-8 with TRBJ2-7, with D maybe TRBD2 (6 bases). CDR1 and CDR2 (germline): SGHVS, FQNEAQ. V lost 1 base and J lost 2, with 15 bases in between. The CDR3 is 16 amino acids. The chain's CDR3 is CASSLVAGSSAYEQYF. CDR3 sequence (DNA): TGTGCCAGCAGCTTAGTTGCGGGGAGTTCTGCCTACGAGCAGTACTTC.

The sample holds a few counts of this clonotype. The V call is TRBV4-1, the J call TRBJ1-4; 8 nucleotides line up with TRBD1. The germline gives CDR1 MGHRA, CDR2 YSYEKL. The CDR3 length is 15 residues. After removal of 5 bases from V and 4 bases from J, the junction contained 6 bases not matched to a gene. CDR3: CASSSWTGRNEKLFF. DNA for the CDR3: TGCGCCAGCAGCTCCTGGACAGGGCGTAATGAAAAACTGTTTTTT.

This chain connects TRBV7-8 to TRBJ2-7; 7 bases map to TRBD1. CDR3 length: 17 amino acids. Trimming cost V 3 bases and J 1 base; bases outside gene matches: 12. The V gene's germline CDR1 is SGHVS and CDR2 FQNEAQ. CDR3 bases: TGTGCCAGCAGCTTTTCGCCACACGAGGGGGCTTCCTACGAGCAGTACTTC. This encodes CASSFSPHEGASYEQYF.